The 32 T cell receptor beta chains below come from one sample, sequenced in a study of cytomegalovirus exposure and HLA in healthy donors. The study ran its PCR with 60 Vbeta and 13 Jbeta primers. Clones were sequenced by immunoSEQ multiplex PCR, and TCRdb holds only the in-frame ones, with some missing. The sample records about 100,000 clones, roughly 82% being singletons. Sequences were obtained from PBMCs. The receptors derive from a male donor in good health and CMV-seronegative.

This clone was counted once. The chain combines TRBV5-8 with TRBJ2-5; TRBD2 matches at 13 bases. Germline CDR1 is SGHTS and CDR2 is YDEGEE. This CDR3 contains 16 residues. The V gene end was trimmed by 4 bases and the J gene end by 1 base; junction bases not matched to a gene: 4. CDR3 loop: CASSLGLAGVQETQYF. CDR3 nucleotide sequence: TGTGCCAGCAGCCTAGGACTAGCGGGAGTCCAAGAGACCCAGTACTTC.

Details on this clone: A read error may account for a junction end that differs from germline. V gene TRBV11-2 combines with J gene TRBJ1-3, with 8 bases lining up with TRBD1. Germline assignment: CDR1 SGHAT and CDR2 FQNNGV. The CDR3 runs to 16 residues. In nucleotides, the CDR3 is TGTGCCAGCAGCGTAGACAGGGGAACCTCTGGAAACACCATATATTTT. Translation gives CASSVDRGTSGNTIYF. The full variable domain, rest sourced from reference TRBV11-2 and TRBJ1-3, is EAGVAQSPRYKIIEKRQSVAFWCNPISGHATLYWYQQILGQGPKLLIQFQNNGVVDDSQLPKDRFSAERLKGVDSTLKIQPAKLEDSAVYLCASSVDRGTSGNTIYFGEGSWLTVV.

The CDR3 sequence: CASSEAGRSGQYF. CDR3 sequence (DNA): TGTGCCAGCAGTGAAGCCGGGAGGTCGGGGCAGTACTTC. The V gene is TRBV6-1, the J gene TRBJ2-5; 7 bases are a match to TRBD2. The CDR3 spans 13 residues. Germline CDR1 is MNHNS and CDR2 is SASEGT. With 0 bases clipped from V and 11 bases from J, the junction kept 6 bases outside the gene matches.

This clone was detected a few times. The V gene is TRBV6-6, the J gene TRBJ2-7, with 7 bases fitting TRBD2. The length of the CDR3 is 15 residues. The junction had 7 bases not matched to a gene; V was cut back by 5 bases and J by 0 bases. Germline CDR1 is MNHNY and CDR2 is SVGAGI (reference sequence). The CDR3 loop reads CASSQRLASSYEQYF. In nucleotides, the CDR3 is TGTGCCAGCAGTCAACGACTAGCTTCCTCCTACGAGCAGTACTTC.

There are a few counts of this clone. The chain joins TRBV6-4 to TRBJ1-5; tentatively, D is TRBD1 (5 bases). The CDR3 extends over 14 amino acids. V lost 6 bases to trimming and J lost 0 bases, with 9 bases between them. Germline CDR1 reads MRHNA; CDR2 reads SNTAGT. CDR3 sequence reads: CASSPDSSNQPQHF. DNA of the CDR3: TGTGCCAGCAGCCCTGACAGTAGCAATCAGCCCCAGCATTTT.

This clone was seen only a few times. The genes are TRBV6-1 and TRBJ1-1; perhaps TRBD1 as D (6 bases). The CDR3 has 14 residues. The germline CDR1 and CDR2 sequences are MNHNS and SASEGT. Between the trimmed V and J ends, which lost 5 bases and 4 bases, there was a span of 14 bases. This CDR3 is CASSSTGSRTEAFF. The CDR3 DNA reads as TGTGCCAGCAGTTCAACAGGGTCGCGCACTGAAGCTTTCTTT.

CDR3 amino acids: CASSLDRSSYNEQFF. For the CDR3, the DNA is TGCGCCAGCAGCTTGGATAGGAGCTCCTACAATGAGCAGTTCTTC. This chain uses TRBV5-1 with TRBJ2-1; D unresolved. CDR3 length equals 15 residues. With 0 bases removed from V and 0 bases from J, the gap between germline ends came to 7 bases. Germline V CDR1 and CDR2: SGHRS, YFSETQ.

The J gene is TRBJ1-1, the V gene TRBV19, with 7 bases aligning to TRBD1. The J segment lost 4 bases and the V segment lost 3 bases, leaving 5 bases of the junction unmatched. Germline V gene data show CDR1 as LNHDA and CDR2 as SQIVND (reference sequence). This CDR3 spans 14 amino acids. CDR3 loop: CASSIARGTTEAFF. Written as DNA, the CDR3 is TGTGCCAGTAGTATTGCCAGGGGGACCACTGAAGCTTTCTTT.

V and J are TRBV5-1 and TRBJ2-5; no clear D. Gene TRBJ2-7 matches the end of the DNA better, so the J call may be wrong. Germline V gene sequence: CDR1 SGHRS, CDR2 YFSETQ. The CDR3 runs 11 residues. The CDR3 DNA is TGCGCCAGCAGCGCAACTTACGAGCAGTACTTC. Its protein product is CASSATYEQYF.

The CDR3 here is CASSLATSYNEQFF. In DNA, the CDR3 is TGTGCCAGCAGTTTGGCCACATCCTACAATGAGCAGTTCTTC. The chain is built from TRBV28 and TRBJ2-1, with D uncertain. The germline V gene has CDR1 MDHEN and CDR2 SYDVKM. The CDR3 is 14 residues long. The V and J ends lost 3 bases and 1 base respectively, with 7 bases between them.

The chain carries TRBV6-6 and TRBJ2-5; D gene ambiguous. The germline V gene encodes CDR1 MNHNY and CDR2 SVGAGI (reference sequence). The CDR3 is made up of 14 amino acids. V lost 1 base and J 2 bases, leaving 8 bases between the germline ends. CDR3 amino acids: CASSYFGGQETQYF. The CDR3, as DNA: TGTGCCAGCAGTTACTTCGGCGGACAAGAGACCCAGTACTTC.

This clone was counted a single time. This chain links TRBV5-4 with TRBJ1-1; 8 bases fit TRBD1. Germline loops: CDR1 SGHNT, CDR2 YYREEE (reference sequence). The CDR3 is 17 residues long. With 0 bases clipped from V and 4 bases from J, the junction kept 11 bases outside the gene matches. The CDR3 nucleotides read TGTGCCAGCAGCTTGGCGGTCAGGGGGCAGGAGGTCACTGAAGCTTTCTTT. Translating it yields CASSLAVRGQEVTEAFF.

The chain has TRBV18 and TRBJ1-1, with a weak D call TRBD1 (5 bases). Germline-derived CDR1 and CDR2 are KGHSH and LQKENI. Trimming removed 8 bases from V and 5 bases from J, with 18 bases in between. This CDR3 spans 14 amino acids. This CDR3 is CASPKGRVGTEAFF. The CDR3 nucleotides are TGTGCCAGCCCCAAGGGCAGGGTAGGTACTGAAGCTTTCTTT.

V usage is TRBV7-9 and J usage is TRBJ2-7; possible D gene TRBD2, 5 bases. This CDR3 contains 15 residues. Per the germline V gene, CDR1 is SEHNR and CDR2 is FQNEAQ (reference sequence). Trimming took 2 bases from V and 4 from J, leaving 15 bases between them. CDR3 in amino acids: CASSLRQGGGYEQYF. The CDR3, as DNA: TGTGCCAGCAGCTTACGGCAAGGTGGAGGTTACGAGCAGTACTTC.

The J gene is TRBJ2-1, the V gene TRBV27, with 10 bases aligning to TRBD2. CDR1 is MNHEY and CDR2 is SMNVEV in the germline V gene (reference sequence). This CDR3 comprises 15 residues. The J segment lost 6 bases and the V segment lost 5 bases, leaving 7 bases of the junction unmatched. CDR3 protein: CASSPRGLARNEQFF. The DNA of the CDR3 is TGTGCCAGCAGTCCGCGGGGACTAGCGCGCAATGAGCAGTTCTTC.

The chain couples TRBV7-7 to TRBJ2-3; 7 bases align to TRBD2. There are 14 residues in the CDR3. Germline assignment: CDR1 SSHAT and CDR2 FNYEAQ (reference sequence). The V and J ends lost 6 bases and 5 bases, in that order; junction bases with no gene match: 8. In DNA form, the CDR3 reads TGTGCCAGCAGTCCGAGCGGGATCGGAGATACGCAGTATTTT. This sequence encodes CASSPSGIGDTQYF.

CDR3 region: CASSYPGTSGGYEQYF. The CDR3, as DNA: TGTGCCAGCAGTTACCCAGGGACTAGCGGGGGTTACGAGCAGTACTTC. V gene TRBV6-5 combines with J gene TRBJ2-5; 14 bases fit TRBD2. Gene TRBJ2-7 matches the end of the DNA better, so the J call may be wrong. CDR1 is MNHEY and CDR2 is SVGAGI in the germline V gene. There are 16 residues in the CDR3.

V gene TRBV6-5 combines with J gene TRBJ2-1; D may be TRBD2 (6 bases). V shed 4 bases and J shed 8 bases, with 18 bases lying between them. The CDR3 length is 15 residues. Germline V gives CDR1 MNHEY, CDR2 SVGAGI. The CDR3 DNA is TGTGCCAGCAGTTTCACCGGGACTGGCCGGGATGAGCAGTTCTTC. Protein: CASSFTGTGRDEQFF.

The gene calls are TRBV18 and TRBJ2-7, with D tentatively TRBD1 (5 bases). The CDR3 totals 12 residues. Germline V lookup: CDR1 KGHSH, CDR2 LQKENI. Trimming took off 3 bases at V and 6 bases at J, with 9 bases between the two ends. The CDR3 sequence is CASSPQGLEQYF. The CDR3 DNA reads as TGTGCCAGCTCACCGCAGGGTCTCGAGCAGTACTTC.

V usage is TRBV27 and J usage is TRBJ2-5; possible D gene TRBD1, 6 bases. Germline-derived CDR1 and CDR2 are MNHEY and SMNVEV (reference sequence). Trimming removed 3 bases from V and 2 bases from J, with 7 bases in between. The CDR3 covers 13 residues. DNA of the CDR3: TGTGCCAGCAGTTTCCAGGGGCAAGAGACCCAGTACTTC. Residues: CASSFQGQETQYF.

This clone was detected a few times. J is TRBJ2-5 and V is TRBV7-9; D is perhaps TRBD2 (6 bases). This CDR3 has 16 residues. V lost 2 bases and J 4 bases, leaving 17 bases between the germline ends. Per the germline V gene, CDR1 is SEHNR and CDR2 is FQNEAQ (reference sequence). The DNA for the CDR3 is TGTGCCAGCAGCTTATCCTTTTTGCGGGACGGAGAGACCCAGTACTTC. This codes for CASSLSFLRDGETQYF.

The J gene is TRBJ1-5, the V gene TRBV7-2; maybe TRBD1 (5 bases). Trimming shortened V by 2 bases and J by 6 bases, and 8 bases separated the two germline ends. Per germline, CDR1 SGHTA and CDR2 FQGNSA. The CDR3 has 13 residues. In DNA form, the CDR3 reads TGTGCCAGCAGCTTAAGGGGAGGTCAGCCCCAGCATTTT. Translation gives CASSLRGGQPQHF.

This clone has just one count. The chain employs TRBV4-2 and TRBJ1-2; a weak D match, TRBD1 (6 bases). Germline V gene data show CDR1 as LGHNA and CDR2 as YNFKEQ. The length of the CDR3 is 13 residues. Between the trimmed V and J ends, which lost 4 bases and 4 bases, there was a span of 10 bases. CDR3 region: CASSLQGGYGYTF. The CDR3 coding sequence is TGTGCCAGCAGCCTACAGGGTGGCTATGGCTACACCTTC.

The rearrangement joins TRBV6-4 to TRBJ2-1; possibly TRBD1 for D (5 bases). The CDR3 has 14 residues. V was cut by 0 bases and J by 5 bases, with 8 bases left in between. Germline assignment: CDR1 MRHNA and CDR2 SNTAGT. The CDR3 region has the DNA TGTGCCAGCAGTGACTCGACAGAAAACAATGAGCAGTTCTTC. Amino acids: CASSDSTENNEQFF.

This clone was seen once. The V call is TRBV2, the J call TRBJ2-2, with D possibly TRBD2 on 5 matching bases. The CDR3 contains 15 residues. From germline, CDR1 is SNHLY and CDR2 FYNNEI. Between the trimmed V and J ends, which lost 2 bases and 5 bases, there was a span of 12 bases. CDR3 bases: TGTGCCAGCAGTGAAAACCTAGCAGGTACCGGGGAGCTGTTTTTT. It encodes CASSENLAGTGELFF.

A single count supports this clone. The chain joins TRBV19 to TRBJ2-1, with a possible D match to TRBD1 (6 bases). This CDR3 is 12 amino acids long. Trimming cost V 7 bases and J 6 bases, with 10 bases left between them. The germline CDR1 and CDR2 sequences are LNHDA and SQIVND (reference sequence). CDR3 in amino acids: CASIQGPNEQFF. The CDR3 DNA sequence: TGTGCCAGTATACAGGGTCCCAATGAGCAGTTCTTC. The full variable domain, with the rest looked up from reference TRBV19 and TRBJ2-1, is DGGITQSPKYLFRKEGQNVTLSCEQNLNHDAMYWYRQDPGQGLRLIYYSQIVNDFQKGDIAEGYSVSREKKESFPLTVTSAQKNPTAFYLCASIQGPNEQFFGPGTRLTVL.

The CDR3 region is CASSGGLAGVSYEQYF. CDR3 DNA: TGCGCCAGCAGCGGGGGACTAGCGGGAGTGTCCTACGAGCAGTACTTC. The chain combines TRBV5-1 with TRBJ2-7, with TRBD2 matching over 14 bases. The V gene's germline CDR1 is SGHRS and CDR2 YFSETQ. V gave up 4 bases and J gave up 1 base; unmatched junction bases: 4. The length of the CDR3 is 16 residues.

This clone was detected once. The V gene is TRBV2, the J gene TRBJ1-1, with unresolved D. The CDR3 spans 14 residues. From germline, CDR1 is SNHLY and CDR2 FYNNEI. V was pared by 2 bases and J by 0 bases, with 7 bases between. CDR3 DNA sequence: TGTGCCAGCAGTGAACGGAGGGTGAACACTGAAGCTTTCTTT. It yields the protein CASSERRVNTEAFF.

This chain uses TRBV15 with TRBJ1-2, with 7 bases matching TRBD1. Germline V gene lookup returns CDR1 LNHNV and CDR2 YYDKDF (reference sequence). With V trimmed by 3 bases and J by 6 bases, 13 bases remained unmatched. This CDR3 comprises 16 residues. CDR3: CATSSPRDSLSDGYTF. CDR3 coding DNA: TGTGCCACCAGCAGCCCCAGGGACAGTCTCTCGGATGGCTACACCTTC.

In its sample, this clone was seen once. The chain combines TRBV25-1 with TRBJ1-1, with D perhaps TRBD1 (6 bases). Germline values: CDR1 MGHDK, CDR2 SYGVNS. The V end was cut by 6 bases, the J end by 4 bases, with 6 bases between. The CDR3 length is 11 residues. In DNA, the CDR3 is TGTGCCAGCAGCAGGGGCACTGAAGCTTTCTTT. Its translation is CASSRGTEAFF.

As DNA, the CDR3 is TGTGCCAGCAGTTTGGGGGACAGGCGGACCACAGATACGCAGTATTTT. It translates to CASSLGDRRTTDTQYF. This sequence joins TRBV28 and TRBJ2-3; 8 bases map to TRBD1. This CDR3 contains 16 residues. Germline loops: CDR1 MDHEN, CDR2 SYDVKM. The V gene end was trimmed by 3 bases and the J gene end by 2 bases; junction bases not matched to a gene: 7.

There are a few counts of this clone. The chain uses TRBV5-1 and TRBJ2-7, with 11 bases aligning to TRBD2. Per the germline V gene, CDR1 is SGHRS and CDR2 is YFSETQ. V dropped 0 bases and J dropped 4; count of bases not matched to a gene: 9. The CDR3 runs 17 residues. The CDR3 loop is CASSLAIGGTSGYEQYF. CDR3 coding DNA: TGCGCCAGCAGCTTGGCCATTGGTGGGACTAGCGGTTACGAGCAGTACTTC. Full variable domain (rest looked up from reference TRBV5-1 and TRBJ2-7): KAGVTQTPRYLIKTRGQQVTLSCSPISGHRSVSWYQQTPGQGLQFLFEYFSETQRNKGNFPGRFSGRQFSNSRSEMNVSTLELGDSALYLCASSLAIGGTSGYEQYFGPGTRLTVT.